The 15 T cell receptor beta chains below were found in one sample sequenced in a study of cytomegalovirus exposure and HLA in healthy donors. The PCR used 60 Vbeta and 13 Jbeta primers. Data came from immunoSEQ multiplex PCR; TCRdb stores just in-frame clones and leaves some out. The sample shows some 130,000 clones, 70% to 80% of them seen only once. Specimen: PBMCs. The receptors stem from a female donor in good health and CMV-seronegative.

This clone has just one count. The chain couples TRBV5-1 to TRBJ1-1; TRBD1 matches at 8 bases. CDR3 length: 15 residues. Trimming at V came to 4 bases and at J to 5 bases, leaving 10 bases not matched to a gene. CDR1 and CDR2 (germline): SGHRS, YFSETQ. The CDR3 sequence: CASSPGRTGLTEAFF. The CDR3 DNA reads TGCGCCAGCAGCCCCGGGAGGACAGGGTTGACTGAAGCTTTCTTT.

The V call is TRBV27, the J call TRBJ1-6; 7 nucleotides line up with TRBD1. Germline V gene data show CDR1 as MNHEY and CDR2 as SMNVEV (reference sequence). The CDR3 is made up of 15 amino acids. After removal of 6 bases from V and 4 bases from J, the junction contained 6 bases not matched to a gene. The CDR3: CASRLDRIYNSPLHF. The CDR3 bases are TGTGCCAGCAGACTGGACAGGATTTATAATTCACCCCTCCACTTT.

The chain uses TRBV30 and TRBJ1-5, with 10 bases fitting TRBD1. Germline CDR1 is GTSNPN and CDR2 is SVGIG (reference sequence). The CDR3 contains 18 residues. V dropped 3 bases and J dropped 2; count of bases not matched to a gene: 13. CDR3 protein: CAWSWGGTGATGNQPQHF. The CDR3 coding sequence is TGTGCCTGGAGCTGGGGAGGGACAGGGGCTACGGGCAATCAGCCCCAGCATTTT.

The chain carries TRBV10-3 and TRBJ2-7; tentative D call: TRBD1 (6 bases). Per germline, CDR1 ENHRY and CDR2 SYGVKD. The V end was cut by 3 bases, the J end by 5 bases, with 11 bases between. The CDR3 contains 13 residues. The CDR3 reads CAISEQGSDEQYF. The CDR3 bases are TGTGCCATCAGTGAACAGGGAAGCGACGAGCAGTACTTC.

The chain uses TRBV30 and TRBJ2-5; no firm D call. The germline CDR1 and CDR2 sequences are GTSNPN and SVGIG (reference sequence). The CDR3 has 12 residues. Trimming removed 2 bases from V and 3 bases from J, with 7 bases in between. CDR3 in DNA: TGTGCCTGGAGTCCGGTGGAAGAGACCCAGTACTTC. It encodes CAWSPVEETQYF.

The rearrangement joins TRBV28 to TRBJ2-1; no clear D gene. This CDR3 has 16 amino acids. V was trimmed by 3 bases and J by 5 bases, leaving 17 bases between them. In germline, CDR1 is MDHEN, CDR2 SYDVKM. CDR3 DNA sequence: TGTGCCAGCAGTTTTCCGACCATCAACAGCAACAATGAGCAGTTCTTC. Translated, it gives CASSFPTINSNNEQFF.

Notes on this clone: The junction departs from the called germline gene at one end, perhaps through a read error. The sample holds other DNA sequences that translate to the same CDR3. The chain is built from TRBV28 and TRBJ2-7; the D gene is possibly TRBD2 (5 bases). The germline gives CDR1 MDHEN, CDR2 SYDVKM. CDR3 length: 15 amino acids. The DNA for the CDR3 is TGTGCCAGCACCCCTTCCCGGGGAAGGGCCTACGAGCAGTATTTC. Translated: CASTPSRGRAYEQYF.

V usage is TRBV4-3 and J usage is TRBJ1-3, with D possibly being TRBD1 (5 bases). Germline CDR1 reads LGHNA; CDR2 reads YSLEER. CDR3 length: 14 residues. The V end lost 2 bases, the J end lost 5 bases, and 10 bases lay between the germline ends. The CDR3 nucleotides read TGCGCCAGCAGCCAACAGGGATCCAGAAACACCATATATTTT. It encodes CASSQQGSRNTIYF.

The CDR3 coding sequence is TGTGCCTGGAGTGTGGCAGGGAACTATGGCTACACCTTC. Protein sequence: CAWSVAGNYGYTF. The rearrangement joins TRBV30 to TRBJ1-2, with D perhaps TRBD1 (5 bases). The V end was cut by 0 bases, the J end by 2 bases, with 7 bases between. The germline gives CDR1 GTSNPN, CDR2 SVGIG (reference sequence). This CDR3 contains 13 residues.

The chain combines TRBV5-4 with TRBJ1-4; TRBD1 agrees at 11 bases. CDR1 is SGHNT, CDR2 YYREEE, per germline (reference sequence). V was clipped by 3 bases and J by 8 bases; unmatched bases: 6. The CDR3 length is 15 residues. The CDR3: CASSWDRGRGEKLFF. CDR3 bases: TGTGCCAGCAGCTGGGACAGGGGGAGAGGGGAAAAACTGTTTTTT.

The CDR3 reads CASSKGGDGENQPQHF. The CDR3 DNA follows: TGTGCCAGCAGCAAAGGGGGGGACGGCGAGAATCAGCCCCAGCATTTT. The chain links TRBV21-1 to TRBJ1-5. TRBV21-1 is a documented pseudogene. The CDR3 has 16 residues.

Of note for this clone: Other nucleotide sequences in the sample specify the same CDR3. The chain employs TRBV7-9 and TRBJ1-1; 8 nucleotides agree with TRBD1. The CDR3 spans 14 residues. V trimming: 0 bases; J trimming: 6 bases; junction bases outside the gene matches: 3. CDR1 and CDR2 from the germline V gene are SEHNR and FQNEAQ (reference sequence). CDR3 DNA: TGTGCCAGCAGCTTAGCATCGACAGGGGCTGAAGCTTTCTTT. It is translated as CASSLASTGAEAFF.

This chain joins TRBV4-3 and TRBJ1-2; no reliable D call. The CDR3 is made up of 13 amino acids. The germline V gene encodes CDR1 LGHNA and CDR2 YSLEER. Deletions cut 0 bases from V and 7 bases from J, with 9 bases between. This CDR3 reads CASSQDGVVGYTF. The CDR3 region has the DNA TGCGCCAGCAGCCAAGATGGAGTGGTTGGCTACACCTTC.

As DNA, the CDR3 is TGTGCCCGGAATCAGGCTACCTATGGCTACACCTTC. Translation gives CARNQATYGYTF. The chain employs TRBV30 and TRBJ1-2; no reliable D call. This CDR3 has 12 residues. Germline V lookup: CDR1 GTSNPN, CDR2 SVGIG (reference sequence). Trimming pared 8 bases from V and 4 bases from J, leaving 14 bases between.

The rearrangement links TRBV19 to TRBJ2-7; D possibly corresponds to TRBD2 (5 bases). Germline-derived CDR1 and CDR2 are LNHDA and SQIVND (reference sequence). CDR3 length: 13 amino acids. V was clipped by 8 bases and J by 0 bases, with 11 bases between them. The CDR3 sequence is CASSEENSYEQYF. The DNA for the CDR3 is TGTGCCAGTTCGGAGGAGAACTCCTACGAGCAGTACTTC.